This record looks at one T cell receptor beta chain sequence and its context. Its antigen is not known. These data originate in a study of long-term antiretroviral therapy in people with HIV. Study-level results: An increase in diversity followed ART, yet levels stayed below transplant donor controls. Older ART regimens may have been in use when blood was drawn between the mid-2000s and the late 2010s.

Run at survey level, the immunoSEQ assay was version v3.0. Clones were read by immunoSEQ multiplex PCR, and TCRdb kept only the in-frame ones, dropping some. The sample lists approximately 24,000 clones, about 91% occurring once. Sequenced here: unsorted PBMCs, sampled more than 4.3 years after starting antiretroviral therapy. The receptor's source is a man aged 25-45 years with HIV.

The CDR3 loop reads CASSQGGRRTGELFF. In nucleotides, the CDR3 is TGCGCCAGCAGCCAAGGGGGGCGCCGGACCGGGGAGCTGTTTTTT. The chain is built from TRBV4-3 and TRBJ2-2; D may be TRBD1 (6 bases). Germline CDR1 is LGHNA and CDR2 is YSLEER. The CDR3 consists of 15 residues. V dropped 1 base and J dropped 5 bases, with 11 bases sitting between them.